The clone carrying this T cell receptor beta chain was seen just once. Its antigen is not identified. The data belong to a study of shared clonotypes between healthy human individuals. On the study more broadly: The study enrolled a couple of women and three men aged 18 to 49. Study-level findings and limits: Shared across a few donors were around 4.7% of the naive CD4 clonotypes. Shared clonotypes across all four donors exceeded non-shared ones in generation probability.

Genomic DNA belonging to each subset was distributed in equal measure over several immunoSEQ plates. Libraries were prepared by immunoSEQ multiplex PCR; TCRdb keeps only in-frame clonotypes and omits some of them. The sample contains about 2.3 million clones, roughly 93% of which appear only once. The CDR3 sequence is 16 residues long. V lost 7 bases and J lost 8, with 26 bases in between. Germline V gene sequence: CDR1 SGHTA, CDR2 FQGTGA. Sequencing input: naive CD4+ T cells from PBMCs. Specified subset: CD45RA+ positively selected. The chain combines TRBV7-3 with TRBJ1-2; D remains ambiguous. The sequence derives from a young man in good health. Some clones in this sample may be carry-over from other donors' samples. The CDR3 DNA follows: TGTGCCAGCACCCCCACCGGAACCGTCGCCTGGCAAGGCTACACCTTC. This translates into CASTPTGTVAWQGYTF.